The 5 T cell receptor beta chains below come from one sample, sequenced in a study of T cell responses to AZD1222 COVID-19 vaccine. Some clones are missing from TCRdb's copy, which holds only in-frame ones; the method was immunoSEQ multiplex PCR. Of roughly 100,000 clones in the sample, roughly 87% were seen once. Specimen: peripheral blood, collected on day 0 of AZD1222 vaccination. Receptor source: an adult in good health.

The chain couples TRBV6-5 to TRBJ1-2, with D uncertain. Germline CDR1 is MNHEY and CDR2 is SVGAGI. This CDR3 comprises 13 residues. Trimming removed 10 bases from V and 8 bases from J, with 20 bases in between. Here the CDR3 reads CATQDGRGYGYTF. In DNA, the CDR3 is TGTGCCACCCAGGACGGTCGAGGCTACGGCTACACCTTC.

This chain connects TRBV28 to TRBJ2-1, with 12 bases identical to TRBD2. With V trimmed by 6 bases and J by 8 bases, 11 bases remained unmatched. Germline CDR1 is MDHEN and CDR2 is SYDVKM. CDR3 length: 16 amino acids. CDR3 loop: CASSPLAGGPGYEQFF. The CDR3 nucleotides are TGTGCCAGCAGCCCTCTAGCGGGAGGGCCGGGGTATGAGCAGTTCTTC.

The chain joins TRBV11-2 to TRBJ2-1; D unclear. The germline V gene encodes CDR1 SGHAT and CDR2 FQNNGV. V was cut by 5 bases and J by 5 bases, with 16 bases left in between. The CDR3 covers 15 residues. The CDR3 nucleotides read TGTGCCAGCAGCCTCTTCGCCGGATCCCACAATGAGCAGTTCTTC. It specifies CASSLFAGSHNEQFF.

V is TRBV7-2 and J is TRBJ2-1, with 12 bases matching TRBD2. Germline V gene data show CDR1 as SGHTA and CDR2 as FQGNSA. The length of the CDR3 is 16 residues. V trimming: 6 bases; J trimming: 5 bases; junction bases outside the gene matches: 8. The DNA of the CDR3 is TGTGCCAGCAGTCCCGGGACTAGCGGGCGGGACAATGAGCAGTTCTTC. Protein sequence: CASSPGTSGRDNEQFF.

This chain connects TRBV6-5 to TRBJ1-5, with D hard to call. The CDR3 extends over 15 amino acids. The germline V and J ends were trimmed by 6 bases and 1 base, with 13 bases remaining between them. Germline CDR1 is MNHEY and CDR2 is SVGAGI. Written as DNA, the CDR3 is TGTGCCAGCAGGGTAGGAAGCTACAGCAATCAGCCCCAGCATTTT. As protein: CASRVGSYSNQPQHF.